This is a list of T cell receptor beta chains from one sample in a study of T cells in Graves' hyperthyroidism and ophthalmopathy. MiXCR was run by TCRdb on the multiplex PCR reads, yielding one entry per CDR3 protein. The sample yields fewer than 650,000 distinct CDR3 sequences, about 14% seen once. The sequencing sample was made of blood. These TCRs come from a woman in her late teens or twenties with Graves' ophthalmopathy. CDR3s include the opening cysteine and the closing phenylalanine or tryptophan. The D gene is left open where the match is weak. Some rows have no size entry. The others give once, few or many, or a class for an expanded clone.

CDR3: CASSFLGESYEQYF
DNA: TGTGCCAGCAGTTTCTTAGGGGAGTCCTACGAGCAGTACTTC
size: few
D: NA
J: TRBJ2-7
V: TRBV28

CDR3: CASSQPGGSYEQYF
DNA: TGCGCCAGCAGCCAACCTGGGGGCTCCTACGAGCAGTACTTC
size: few
D: NA
J: TRBJ2-7
V: TRBV4-1

CDR3: CASSTVSGTVNEQFF
DNA: TGTGCCAGTAGTACCGTTAGCGGGACGGTCAATGAGCAGTTCTTC
size: NA
D: TRBD2
J: TRBJ2-1
V: TRBV19

CDR3: CASPWDEREAGELFF
DNA: TGTGCCAGCCCCTGGGACGAGCGGGAGGCCGGGGAGCTGTTTTTT
size: NA
D: TRBD2
J: TRBJ2-2
V: TRBV27

CDR3: CASSLGTAPNTGELFF
DNA: TGTGCCAGCAGTTTAGGTACGGCGCCCAACACCGGGGAGCTGTTTTTT
size: NA
D: NA
J: TRBJ2-2
V: TRBV27

CDR3: CASSPSRLVRYQETQYF
DNA: TGTGCCAGCAGCCCCTCGCGACTAGTACGGTACCAAGAGACCCAGTACTTC
size: many
D: NA
J: TRBJ2-5
V: TRBV5-6

CDR3: CATSDENSPLHF
DNA: TGTGCCACCAGTGACGAGAATTCACCCCTCCACTTT
size: many
D: NA
J: TRBJ1-6
V: TRBV24-1

CDR3: CASSLVGIVDTQYF
DNA: TGTGCCAGCAGCTTAGTCGGGATTGTAGATACGCAGTATTTT
size: many
D: NA
J: TRBJ2-3
V: TRBV7-2

CDR3: CASGLSGGGHYEQYF
DNA: TGTGCCAGCGGTTTAAGCGGAGGGGGACACTACGAGCAGTACTTC
size: many
D: NA
J: TRBJ2-7
V: TRBV28

CDR3: CASSPGPGGRAGELFF
DNA: TGTGCCAGTAGTCCCGGCCCGGGGGGGCGCGCCGGGGAGCTGTTTTTT
size: NA
D: TRBD2
J: TRBJ2-2
V: TRBV19

CDR3: CAWSGTSGSRYEQYF
DNA: TGTGCCTGGAGTGGGACTAGCGGGAGTCGGTACGAGCAGTACTTC
size: many
D: TRBD2
J: TRBJ2-7
V: TRBV30

CDR3: CASSLGRAPYEQYF
DNA: TGTGCCAGCAGCTTAGGACGGGCCCCCTACGAGCAGTACTTC
size: many
D: NA
J: TRBJ2-7
V: TRBV7-9

CDR3: CASSTNSPLHF
DNA: TGTGCCAGCAGCACCAATTCACCCCTCCACTTT
size: many
D: NA
J: TRBJ1-6
V: TRBV12-3/TRBV12-4

CDR3: CASTEARLNEKLFF
DNA: TGTGCCAGCACCGAGGCCAGGCTTAATGAAAAACTGTTTTTT
size: NA
D: NA
J: TRBJ1-4
V: TRBV28

CDR3: CASSLGRRAFF
DNA: TGTGCCAGCAGCTTAGGCCGACGGGCTTTCTTT
size: many
D: NA
J: TRBJ1-1
V: TRBV7-2

CDR3: CSASETYTDTQYF
DNA: TGCAGTGCTAGCGAAACGTACACAGATACGCAGTATTTT
size: many
D: NA
J: TRBJ2-3
V: TRBV20-1

CDR3: CASSQGDRVLTGELFF
DNA: TGTGCCAGCAGCCAGGGGGACAGGGTCCTAACCGGGGAGCTGTTTTTT
size: many
D: TRBD1
J: TRBJ2-2
V: TRBV11-2

CDR3: CASSVGIGASGERYEQYF
DNA: TGTGCCAGCAGCGTAGGGATTGGGGCGTCGGGAGAACGGTACGAGCAGTACTTC
size: NA
D: NA
J: TRBJ2-7
V: TRBV9

CDR3: CASSQGASHTEAFF
DNA: TGTGCCAGCAGCCAAGGGGCAAGCCACACTGAAGCTTTCTTT
size: many
D: NA
J: TRBJ1-1
V: TRBV3-1

CDR3: CASRPGLHTGTDTQYF
DNA: TGTGCCAGCAGGCCCGGGCTCCACACTGGCACAGATACGCAGTATTTT
size: NA
D: NA
J: TRBJ2-3
V: TRBV27

CDR3: CASRTLWGWDTDTQYF
DNA: TGTGCCAGTAGGACCTTATGGGGGTGGGACACAGATACGCAGTATTTT
size: NA
D: NA
J: TRBJ2-3
V: TRBV19

CDR3: CSVALAGALSNTGELFF
DNA: TGCAGCGTTGCTCTAGCGGGAGCGCTTTCGAACACCGGGGAGCTGTTTTTT
size: many
D: TRBD2
J: TRBJ2-2
V: TRBV29-1

CDR3: CASSLGQKNTEAFF
DNA: TGTGCCAGCAGCCTAGGACAGAAGAACACTGAAGCTTTCTTT
size: many
D: NA
J: TRBJ1-1
V: TRBV7-9

CDR3: CASRQRQGNYGYTF
DNA: TGCGCCAGCAGACAGAGACAGGGGAACTATGGCTACACCTTC
size: few
D: TRBD1
J: TRBJ1-2
V: TRBV5-1

CDR3: CASAFTTLSSYNEQFF
DNA: TGTGCCAGCGCCTTCACTACCTTAAGCTCCTACAATGAGCAGTTCTTC
size: many
D: NA
J: TRBJ2-1
V: TRBV7-9

CDR3: CASSLWTSGRHEQFF
DNA: TGTGCCAGCAGTTTGTGGACTAGCGGGAGGCATGAGCAGTTCTTC
size: NA
D: TRBD2
J: TRBJ2-1
V: TRBV28

CDR3: CASSQDVGVEKLFF
DNA: TGTGCCAGCAGCCAAGACGTCGGGGTTGAAAAACTGTTTTTT
size: many
D: NA
J: TRBJ1-4
V: TRBV3-1

CDR3: CASSQENGRAGKTQYF
DNA: TGCGCCAGCAGCCAAGAAAACGGGAGGGCCGGAAAGACCCAGTACTTC
size: NA
D: TRBD2
J: TRBJ2-5
V: TRBV11-2

CDR3: CASSRISGRGAGELFF
DNA: TGTGCCAGCAGCCGTATAAGCGGGAGGGGCGCCGGGGAGCTGTTTTTT
size: many
D: TRBD2
J: TRBJ2-2
V: TRBV9

CDR3: CASSYSNPEGNQPQHF
DNA: TGTGCCAGCAGTTACTCGAACCCGGAGGGCAATCAGCCCCAGCATTTT
size: few
D: NA
J: TRBJ1-5
V: TRBV6-5

CDR3: CASSYFWGHTNTGELFF
DNA: TGTGCCAGCAGTTACTTTTGGGGACATACGAACACCGGGGAGCTGTTTTTT
size: few
D: NA
J: TRBJ2-2
V: TRBV6-2/TRBV6-3

CDR3: CASSPRLAGEEQFF
DNA: TGTGCCAGCAGCCCGAGACTAGCGGGAGAAGAGCAGTTCTTC
size: NA
D: TRBD2
J: TRBJ2-1
V: TRBV7-2

CDR3: CASGATTEQYF
DNA: TGTGCCAGCGGTGCTACCACCGAGCAGTACTTC
size: NA
D: NA
J: TRBJ2-7
V: TRBV6-1

CDR3: CASTVHRAGPETQYF
DNA: TGTGCCAGCACAGTTCATCGGGCAGGCCCAGAGACCCAGTACTTC
size: many
D: NA
J: TRBJ2-5
V: TRBV11-1

CDR3: CASRNRANSYEQYF
DNA: TGTGCCAGCAGAAACCGGGCCAACTCCTACGAGCAGTACTTC
size: NA
D: NA
J: TRBJ2-7
V: TRBV28

CDR3: CASSFGTGNEKLFF
DNA: TGCGCCAGCAGCTTTGGTACAGGAAATGAAAAACTGTTTTTT
size: many
D: NA
J: TRBJ1-4
V: TRBV5-1

CDR3: CAWKFTGHNEQFF
DNA: TGTGCCTGGAAATTTACAGGGCACAATGAGCAGTTCTTC
size: NA
D: NA
J: TRBJ2-1
V: TRBV30

CDR3: CASILTGSNYGYTF
DNA: TGTGCCAGCATCCTGACAGGTTCTAACTATGGCTACACCTTC
size: many
D: NA
J: TRBJ1-2
V: TRBV12-3/TRBV12-4

CDR3: CASRSTRDSYEQYF
DNA: TGTGCCAGCAGGTCCACAAGGGACTCCTACGAGCAGTACTTC
size: few
D: NA
J: TRBJ2-7
V: TRBV25-1

CDR3: CASSQTSGTFEQYF
DNA: TGTGCCAGCAGCCAAACCAGCGGGACGTTCGAGCAGTACTTC
size: NA
D: TRBD2
J: TRBJ2-7
V: TRBV27

CDR3: CASSLSPTGMNYGYTF
DNA: TGCGCCAGCAGCTTGTCCCCTACAGGGATGAACTATGGCTACACCTTC
size: few
D: NA
J: TRBJ1-2
V: TRBV5-1

CDR3: CASSYTSGTKNIQYF
DNA: TGTGCCAGCAGTTATACTAGCGGGACCAAAAACATTCAGTACTTC
size: few
D: TRBD2
J: TRBJ2-4
V: TRBV6-9

CDR3: CAISEAGGGQPQHF
DNA: TGTGCCATCAGTGAGGCTGGGGGCGGTCAGCCCCAGCATTTT
size: few
D: NA
J: TRBJ1-5
V: TRBV10-3

CDR3: CASSQGGQGAPVTGELFF
DNA: TGTGCCAGCAGCCAAGGTGGACAGGGGGCGCCGGTCACCGGGGAGCTGTTTTTT
size: NA
D: TRBD1
J: TRBJ2-2
V: TRBV14

CDR3: CASSFSYREQFF
DNA: TGTGCCAGCAGTTTTTCTTATAGAGAGCAGTTCTTC
size: NA
D: NA
J: TRBJ2-1
V: TRBV27

CDR3: CSVEVQDYEQYF
DNA: TGCAGCGTTGAAGTACAGGACTACGAGCAGTACTTC
size: many
D: NA
J: TRBJ2-7
V: TRBV29-1

CDR3: CASRPWGAGGTGELFF
DNA: TGTGCCAGCAGACCCTGGGGGGCAGGGGGGACCGGGGAGCTGTTTTTT
size: NA
D: NA
J: TRBJ2-2
V: TRBV27

CDR3: CASSFLGEQYF
DNA: TGTGCCAGCAGCTTCCTAGGCGAGCAGTACTTC
size: many
D: NA
J: TRBJ2-7
V: TRBV11-3

CDR3: CASSLIRSEAFF
DNA: TGTGCCAGCAGTCTTATAAGGAGTGAAGCTTTCTTT
size: many
D: NA
J: TRBJ1-1
V: TRBV12-3/TRBV12-4

CDR3: CASSYSARTPNTEAFF
DNA: TGTGCCAGCAGTTACTCGGCCCGGACACCGAACACTGAAGCTTTCTTT
size: many
D: NA
J: TRBJ1-1
V: TRBV6-2/TRBV6-3

CDR3: CASSYTSTDTQYF
DNA: TGTGCCAGCAGTTATACTAGCACAGATACGCAGTATTTT
size: many
D: NA
J: TRBJ2-3
V: TRBV7-6

CDR3: CSARGAGELMNTEAFF
DNA: TGCAGTGCTAGAGGGGCGGGGGAGCTAATGAACACTGAAGCTTTCTTT
size: many
D: NA
J: TRBJ1-1
V: TRBV20-1

CDR3: CATSDYLSGADTQYF
DNA: TGTGCCACCAGTGATTACCTATCCGGGGCAGATACGCAGTATTTT
size: NA
D: NA
J: TRBJ2-3
V: TRBV24-1

CDR3: CASRLWGRLAGTGELLF
DNA: TGTGCCAGCAGATTGTGGGGAAGACTAGCGGGCACCGGGGAGCTGCTTTTT
size: once
D: TRBD2
J: TRBJ2-2
V: TRBV28

CDR3: CSAEDLGPRFKLFQETQYF
DNA: TGCAGTGCTGAGGACCTAGGGCCTCGGTTTAAGCTGTTTCAAGAGACCCAGTACTTC
size: NA
D: NA
J: TRBJ2-5
V: TRBV20-1

CDR3: CAWSVSKMAQHF
DNA: TGTGCCTGGAGTGTAAGTAAGATGGCCCAGCATTTT
size: many
D: NA
J: TRBJ1-5
V: TRBV30

CDR3: CASSLGTRGRKLFF
DNA: TGTGCCAGCAGCTTGGGGACGAGGGGGAGAAAACTGTTTTTT
size: many
D: NA
J: TRBJ1-4
V: TRBV7-2

CDR3: CASSRPGTGNQPQHF
DNA: TGTGCCAGCAGTCGACCCGGGACGGGCAATCAGCCCCAGCATTTT
size: NA
D: NA
J: TRBJ1-5
V: TRBV6-1

CDR3: CTWSVWDRASRGYTF
DNA: TGTACCTGGAGTGTATGGGACAGGGCGTCGAGAGGCTACACCTTC
size: few
D: TRBD1
J: TRBJ1-2
V: TRBV30